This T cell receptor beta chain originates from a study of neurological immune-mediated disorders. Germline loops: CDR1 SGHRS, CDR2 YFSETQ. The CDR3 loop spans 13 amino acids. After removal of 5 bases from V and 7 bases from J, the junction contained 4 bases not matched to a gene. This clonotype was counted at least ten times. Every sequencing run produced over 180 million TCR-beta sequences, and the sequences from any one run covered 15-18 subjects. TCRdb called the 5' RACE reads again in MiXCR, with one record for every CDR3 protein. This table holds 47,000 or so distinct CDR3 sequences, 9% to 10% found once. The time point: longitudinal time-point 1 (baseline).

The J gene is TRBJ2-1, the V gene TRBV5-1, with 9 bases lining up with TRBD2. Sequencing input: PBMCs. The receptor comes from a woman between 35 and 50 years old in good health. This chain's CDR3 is CASRGAGGNEQFF. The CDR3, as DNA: TGCGCCAGCAGGGGAGCGGGAGGAAATGAGCAGTTCTTC.